The rows below give T cell receptor beta chains drawn from one sample of a study of T cell repertoires in cytomegalovirus infection. TCRdb ran MiXCR on the reads and lists one entry per CDR3 protein. The data show some 680,000 distinct CDR3 sequences, 35% seen once. Specimen: PBMCs. The receptors were gathered from a human donor in good health (CMV status not recorded). Some clones in this sample may be carry-over from other donors' samples. Each CDR3 is given with its conserved first and last residue. A D gene is named only where the DNA matches it firmly. The size of a clone is reported for some rows only, either as once, few or many, or as a class for expanded clones.

clone_size cdr3_length j_call d_call v_call cdr3_nt cdr3_aa
once 15 TRBJ1-4 - TRBV28 TGTGCCAGCAGTACGGGGGGGAGATTACATGAAAAACTGTTTTTT CASSTGGRLHEKLFF
many 15 TRBJ1-1 TRBD1 TRBV28 TGTGCCAGCATTCCGTCCGGGACAGGGGACACTGAAGCTTTCTTT CASIPSGTGDTEAFF
- 13 TRBJ1-1 - TRBV11-2 TGTTCCAGCAGCTCAGTCAACCTCCGGGACGCTTTCTTT CSSSSVNLRDAFF
few 13 TRBJ1-2 - TRBV20-1 TGCAGTGCCCCTGCCTGGGACACAGGAGGCTACACCTTC CSAPAWDTGGYTF
- 16 TRBJ2-7 - TRBV18 TGTGCCAGCTCACCACCGATGGGTCGCCTTACCTACGAGCAGTACTTC CASSPPMGRLTYEQYF
- 15 TRBJ2-2 TRBD1 TRBV5-1 TGCGCCAGCAGGGCTACCACAGGGGATACCGGGGAGCTGTTTTTT CASRATTGDTGELFF
few 15 TRBJ2-7 TRBD1 TRBV28 TGTGCCAGCAGTGACAGGGGGCAGGGCTCCTACGAGCAGTACTTC CASSDRGQGSYEQYF
- 15 TRBJ1-1 TRBD1 TRBV5-4 TGTGCCAGCAGCCCGTCCCGGGACAGGGGCACTGAAGCTTTCTTT CASSPSRDRGTEAFF
- 15 TRBJ2-5 TRBD1 TRBV7-6 TGTGCCAGCAGCTTTGGGACAGGGGAGGGAGAGACCCAGTACTTC CASSFGTGEGETQYF
- 16 TRBJ2-2 - TRBV28 TGTGCCAGCAGTTCTCCGGGACAACCGAACACCGGGGAGCTGTTTTTT CASSSPGQPNTGELFF
- 16 TRBJ2-5 TRBD2 TRBV12-3/TRBV12-4 TGTGCAAGCAGTGGCGTGACTAGCGGGGTCAAAGAGACCCAGTCCTTC CASSGVTSGVKETQSF
- 15 TRBJ2-1 TRBD1 TRBV6-1 TGTGCCAGCAGCACGGGACAGGGCGGCCACAATGAGCAGTTCTTC CASSTGQGGHNEQFF
- 14 TRBJ2-1 - TRBV7-9 TGTGCCAGCAGCAGGGGAGAACTTAGCAATGAGCAGTTCTTC CASSRGELSNEQFF
- 14 TRBJ2-2 - TRBV11-2 TGTGCCAGCAGCTCCGACCTGTTATACGGGGAGCTGTTTTTT CASSSDLLYGELFF
- 15 TRBJ2-3 - TRBV20-1 TGCAGTGCTAGCCTGCAAGGCAGGTCCGCTGATACGCAGTATTTT CSASLQGRSADTQYF
few 15 TRBJ2-3 - TRBV6-1 TGTGCCAGCTACCCCCGCCAAGGTGGGACAGATACGCAGTATTTT CASYPRQGGTDTQYF
- 13 TRBJ2-1 - TRBV5-4 TGTGCCAGCAGCTTGGGGGACTCAGGGGTGCAGTTCTTC CASSLGDSGVQFF
- 16 TRBJ1-6 - TRBV7-8 TGTGCCAGCAGCTTAGATGGGGGATCAAGAAATTCACCCCTCCACTTT CASSLDGGSRNSPLHF
- 15 TRBJ2-3 TRBD2 TRBV12-3/TRBV12-4 TGTGCCAGCACCCTTAGCGGGGCCCTCACAGATACGCAGTATTTT CASTLSGALTDTQYF
- 14 TRBJ1-1 - TRBV6-6 TGTGCCAGCAGGACAGGACGATGGGCCACTGAAGCTTTCTTT CASRTGRWATEAFF
- 15 TRBJ1-1 - TRBV5-1 TGCGCCAGCAGCTTGGACGGTTTCATGAACACTGAAGCTTTCTTT CASSLDGFMNTEAFF
few 14 TRBJ1-6 - TRBV11-1 TGTGCCAGCAGCTTCGGGGGCAGTAATTCACCCCTCCACTTT CASSFGGSNSPLHF
- 14 TRBJ1-3 - TRBV5-4 TGTGCCAGCAGGATCCAGGGGATAGGAAACACCATATATTTT CASRIQGIGNTIYF
- 18 TRBJ2-3 - TRBV11-2 TGTGCCAGCAGCTTAATTGTTGTCGGCACACGGAGGGCAGATACGCAGTATTTT CASSLIVVGTRRADTQYF
few 14 TRBJ2-4 TRBD1 TRBV12-3/TRBV12-4 TGTGCCAGCAACCTGGGACAGGGGGGTTGGATTCAGTACTTC CASNLGQGGWIQYF
many 15 TRBJ2-2 - TRBV7-9 TGTGCCAGCAGACCCACAGGGAGTGGGGCCGGGGAGCTGTTTTTT CASRPTGSGAGELFF
few 14 TRBJ1-2 - TRBV25-1 TGTGCCAGCAGTGAATTGGGAGATAACTATGGCTACACCTTC CASSELGDNYGYTF
- 15 TRBJ1-2 - TRBV5-4 TGTGCCAGCAGCTTGATGGCACAATCTCCCTATGGCTACACCTTC CASSLMAQSPYGYTF
- 17 TRBJ2-1 TRBD1 TRBV7-6 TGTGCCAGCAGCTTAGGAGGGGGCCGACAGCTTTACAATGAGCAGTCCTTC CASSLGGGRQLYNEQSF
many 13 TRBJ1-1 - TRBV7-2 TGTGCCAGCAGCTTAGCCCAGGGCGGTGAAGCTTTCTTT CASSLAQGGEAFF
- 13 TRBJ1-5 TRBD1 TRBV6-1 TGTGCCAGCAGTGAAGCGCCAGGGGGGCCCCAGCATTTT CASSEAPGGPQHF
- 17 TRBJ2-1 TRBD2 TRBV20-1 TGCAGTGCTTCCAAGATGGGCGGGGGAAGAGGTTACAATGAGCAGTTCTTC CSASKMGGGRGYNEQFF
- 16 TRBJ1-2 - TRBV4-2 TGTGCCAGCAGCCAAGATCGACAGACCCGTAACTATGGCTACACCTTC CASSQDRQTRNYGYTF
few 14 TRBJ1-2 - TRBV7-2 TGTGCCAGCAGCTTTTCCGCGTCCATCTATGGCTACACCTTC CASSFSASIYGYTF
- 14 TRBJ2-1 - TRBV20-1 TGCAGTGCTAGTGCCGCTGCGGGCTACAATGAGCAGTTCTTC CSASAAAGYNEQFF
few 15 TRBJ2-1 TRBD1 TRBV6-1 TGTGCCAGCAGTTTCGACAGGGGGGGGTACAATGAGCAGTTCTTC CASSFDRGGYNEQFF
- 15 TRBJ2-5 - TRBV12-3/TRBV12-4 TGTGCCAGCAGGGGGGGGGCTACTTACCAAGAGACCCAGTACTTC CASRGGATYQETQYF
few 13 TRBJ2-7 - TRBV19 TGTGCCAGTAGTATGGGGGGCGGCTACGAGCAGTACTTC CASSMGGGYEQYF
few 16 TRBJ2-1 TRBD2 TRBV11-2 TGTGCCAGCAGCGGACTAGCGGGGGGCTCCTACAATGAGCAGTTCTTC CASSGLAGGSYNEQFF